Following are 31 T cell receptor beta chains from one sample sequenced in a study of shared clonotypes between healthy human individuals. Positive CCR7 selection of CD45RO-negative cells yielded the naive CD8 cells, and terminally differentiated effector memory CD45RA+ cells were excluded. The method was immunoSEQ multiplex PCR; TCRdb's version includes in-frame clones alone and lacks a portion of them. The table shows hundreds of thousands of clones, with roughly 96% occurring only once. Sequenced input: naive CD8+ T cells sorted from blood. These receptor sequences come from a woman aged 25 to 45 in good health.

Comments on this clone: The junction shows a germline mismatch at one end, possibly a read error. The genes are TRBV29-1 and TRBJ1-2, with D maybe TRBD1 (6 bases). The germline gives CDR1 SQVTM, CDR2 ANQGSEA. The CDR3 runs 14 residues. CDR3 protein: CSVEGTSANYGYTF. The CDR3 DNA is TGCAGCGTAGAAGGGACATCAGCTAACTATGGCTACACCTTC.

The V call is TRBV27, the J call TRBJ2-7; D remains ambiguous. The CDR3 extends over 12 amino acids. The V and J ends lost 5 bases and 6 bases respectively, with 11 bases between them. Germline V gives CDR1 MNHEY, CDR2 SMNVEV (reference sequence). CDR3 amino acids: CASSTTTGEQYF. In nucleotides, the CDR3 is TGTGCCAGCAGTACAACTACTGGCGAGCAGTACTTC.

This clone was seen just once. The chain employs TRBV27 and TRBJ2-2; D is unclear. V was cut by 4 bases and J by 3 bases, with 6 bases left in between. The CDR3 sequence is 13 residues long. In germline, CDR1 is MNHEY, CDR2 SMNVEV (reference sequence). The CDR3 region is CASSSIYTGELFF. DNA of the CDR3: TGTGCCAGCAGTTCAATCTACACCGGGGAGCTGTTTTTT.

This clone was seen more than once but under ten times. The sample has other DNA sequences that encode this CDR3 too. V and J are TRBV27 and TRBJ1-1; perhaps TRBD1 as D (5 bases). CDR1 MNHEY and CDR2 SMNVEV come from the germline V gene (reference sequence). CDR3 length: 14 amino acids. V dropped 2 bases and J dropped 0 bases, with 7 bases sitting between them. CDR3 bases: TGTGCCAGCAGTTTAGGGGGGTTGAACACTGAAGCTTTCTTT. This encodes CASSLGGLNTEAFF.

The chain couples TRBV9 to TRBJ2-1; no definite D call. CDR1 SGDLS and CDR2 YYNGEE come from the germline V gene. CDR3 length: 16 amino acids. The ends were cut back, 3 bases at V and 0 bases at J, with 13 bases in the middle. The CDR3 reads CASSASTPISYNEQFF. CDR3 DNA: TGTGCCAGCAGCGCCTCGACACCGATCTCCTACAATGAGCAGTTCTTC.

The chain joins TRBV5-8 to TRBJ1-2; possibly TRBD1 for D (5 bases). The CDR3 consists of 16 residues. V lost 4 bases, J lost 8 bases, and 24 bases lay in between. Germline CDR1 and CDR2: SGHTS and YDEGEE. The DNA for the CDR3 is TGTGCCAGCAGCCCGGACCCGGGACCACCTATTCGAGGCTACACCTTC. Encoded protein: CASSPDPGPPIRGYTF.

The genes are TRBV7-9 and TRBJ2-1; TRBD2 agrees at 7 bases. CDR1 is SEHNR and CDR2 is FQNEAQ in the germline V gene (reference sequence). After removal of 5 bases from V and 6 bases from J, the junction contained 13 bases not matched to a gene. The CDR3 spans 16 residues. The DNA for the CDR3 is TGTGCCAGCAGCCTCCTTTTGAGCGGGAAGTTCAATGAGCAGTTCTTC. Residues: CASSLLLSGKFNEQFF.

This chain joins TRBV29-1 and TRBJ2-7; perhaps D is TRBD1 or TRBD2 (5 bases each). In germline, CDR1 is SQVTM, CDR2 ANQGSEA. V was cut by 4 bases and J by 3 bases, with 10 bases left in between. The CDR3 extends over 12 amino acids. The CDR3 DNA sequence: TGCAGCGTTGTAGTTGGGGGCTACGAGCAGTACTTC. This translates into CSVVVGGYEQYF.

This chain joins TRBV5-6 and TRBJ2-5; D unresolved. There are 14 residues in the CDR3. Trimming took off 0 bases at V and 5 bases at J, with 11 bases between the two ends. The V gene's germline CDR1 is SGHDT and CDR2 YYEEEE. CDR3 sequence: CASSLGPRWETQYF. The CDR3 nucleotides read TGTGCCAGCAGCTTGGGGCCACGCTGGGAGACCCAGTACTTC.

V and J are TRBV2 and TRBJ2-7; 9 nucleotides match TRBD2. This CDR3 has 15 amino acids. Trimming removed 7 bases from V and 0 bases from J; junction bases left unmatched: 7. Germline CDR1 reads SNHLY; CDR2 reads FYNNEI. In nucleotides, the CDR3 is TGTGCCAGCAAGTCTAGCGGGACCAGCTCCTACGAGCAGTACTTC. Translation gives CASKSSGTSSYEQYF.

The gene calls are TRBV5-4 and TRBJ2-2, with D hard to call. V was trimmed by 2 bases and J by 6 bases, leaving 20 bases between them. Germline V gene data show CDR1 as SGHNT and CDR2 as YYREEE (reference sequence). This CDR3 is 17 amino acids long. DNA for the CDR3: TGTGCCAGCAGCTTACTACCGCCCGGATTGTTCCCCGGGGAGCTGTTTTTT. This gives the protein CASSLLPPGLFPGELFF.

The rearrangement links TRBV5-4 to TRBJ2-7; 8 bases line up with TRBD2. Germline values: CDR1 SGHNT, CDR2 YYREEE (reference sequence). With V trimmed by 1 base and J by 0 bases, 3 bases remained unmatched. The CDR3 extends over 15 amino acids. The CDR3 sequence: CASSLRAGGSYEQYF. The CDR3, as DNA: TGTGCCAGCAGCTTGCGGGCGGGAGGCTCCTACGAGCAGTACTTC.

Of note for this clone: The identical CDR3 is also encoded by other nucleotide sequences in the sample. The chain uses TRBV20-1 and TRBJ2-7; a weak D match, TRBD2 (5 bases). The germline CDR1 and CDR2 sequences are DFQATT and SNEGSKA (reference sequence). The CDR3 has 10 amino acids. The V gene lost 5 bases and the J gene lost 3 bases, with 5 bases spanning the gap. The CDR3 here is CSARGYEQYF. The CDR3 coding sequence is TGCAGTGCTCGGGGCTACGAGCAGTACTTC.

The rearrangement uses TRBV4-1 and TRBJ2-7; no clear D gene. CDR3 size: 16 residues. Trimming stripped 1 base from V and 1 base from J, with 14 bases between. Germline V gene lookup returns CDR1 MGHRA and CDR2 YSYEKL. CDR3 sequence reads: CASSQGSFGFSYEQYF. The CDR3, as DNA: TGCGCCAGCAGCCAAGGGTCCTTCGGGTTTTCCTACGAGCAGTACTTC.

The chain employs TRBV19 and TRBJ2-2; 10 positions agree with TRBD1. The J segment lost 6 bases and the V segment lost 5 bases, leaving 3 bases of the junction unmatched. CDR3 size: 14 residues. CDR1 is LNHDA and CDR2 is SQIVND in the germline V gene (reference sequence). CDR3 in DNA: TGTGCCAGTAGTTTCGGACAGGGGGCCGGGGAGCTGTTTTTT. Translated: CASSFGQGAGELFF.

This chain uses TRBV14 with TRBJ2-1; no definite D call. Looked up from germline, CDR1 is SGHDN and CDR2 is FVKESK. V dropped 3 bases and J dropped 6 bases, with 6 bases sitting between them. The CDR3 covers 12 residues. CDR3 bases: TGTGCCAGCAGCCATTACTTCAATGAGCAGTTCTTC. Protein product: CASSHYFNEQFF.

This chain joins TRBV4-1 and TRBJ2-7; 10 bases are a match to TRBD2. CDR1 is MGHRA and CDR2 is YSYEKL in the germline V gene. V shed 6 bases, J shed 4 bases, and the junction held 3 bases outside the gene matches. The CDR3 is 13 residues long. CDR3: CASREAGGYEQYF. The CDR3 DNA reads TGCGCCAGCAGAGAAGCGGGAGGGTACGAGCAGTACTTC.

CDR3 in amino acids: CASSGGFF. The CDR3 nucleotides are TGCGCCAGCAGTGGGGGTTTCTTT. This chain links TRBV10-2 with TRBJ1-1; D not resolved. CDR1 and CDR2 (germline): WSHSY, SAAADI. The V end was cut by 4 bases, the J end by 13 bases, with 4 bases between. The CDR3 has 8 residues.

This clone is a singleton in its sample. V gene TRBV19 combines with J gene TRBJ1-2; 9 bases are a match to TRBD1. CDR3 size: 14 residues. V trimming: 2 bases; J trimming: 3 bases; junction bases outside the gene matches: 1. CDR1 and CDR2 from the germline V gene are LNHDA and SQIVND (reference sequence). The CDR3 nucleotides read TGTGCCAGTAGTATATGGACAGGGGACTATGGCTACACCTTC. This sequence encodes CASSIWTGDYGYTF. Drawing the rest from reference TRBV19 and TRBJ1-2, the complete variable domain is DGGITQSPKYLFRKEGQNVTLSCEQNLNHDAMYWYRQDPGQGLRLIYYSQIVNDFQKGDIAEGYSVSREKKESFPLTVTSAQKNPTAFYLCASSIWTGDYGYTFGSGTRLTVV.

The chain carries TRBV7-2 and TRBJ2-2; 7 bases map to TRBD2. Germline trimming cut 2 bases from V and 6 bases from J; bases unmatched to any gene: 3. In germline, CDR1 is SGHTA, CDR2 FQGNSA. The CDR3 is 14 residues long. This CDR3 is CASSLLTSAGELFF. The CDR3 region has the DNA TGTGCCAGCAGCTTACTAACTAGCGCCGGGGAGCTGTTTTTT.

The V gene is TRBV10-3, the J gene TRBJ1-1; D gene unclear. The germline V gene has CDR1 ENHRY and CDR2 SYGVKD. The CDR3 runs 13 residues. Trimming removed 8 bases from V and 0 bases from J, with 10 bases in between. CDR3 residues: CAIRKTVNTEAFF. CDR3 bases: TGTGCCATCCGAAAGACGGTGAACACTGAAGCTTTCTTT.

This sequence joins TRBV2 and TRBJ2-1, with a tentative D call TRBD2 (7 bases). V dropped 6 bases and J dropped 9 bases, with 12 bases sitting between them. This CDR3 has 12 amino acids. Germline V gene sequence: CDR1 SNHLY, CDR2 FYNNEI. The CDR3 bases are TGTGCCAGCAGAGGGAGGGACACTGAGCAGTTCTTC. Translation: CASRGRDTEQFF.

The CDR3 region is CASIGYGYTF. In nucleotides, the CDR3 is TGTGCCAGCATCGGCTATGGCTACACCTTC. This chain joins TRBV2 and TRBJ1-2; D not resolved. The CDR3 totals 10 residues. From germline, CDR1 is SNHLY and CDR2 FYNNEI. The ends were cut back, 7 bases at V and 4 bases at J, with 4 bases in the middle.

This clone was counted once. The DNA for the CDR3 is TGTGCCAGCAGTCAGGGGGCGCGCGGCTACACCTTC. This encodes CASSQGARGYTF. The chain carries TRBV27 and TRBJ1-2, with TRBD1 matching over 8 bases. The trim removed 5 bases at V and 8 bases at J, leaving 4 bases unmatched. Germline CDR1 reads MNHEY; CDR2 reads SMNVEV (reference sequence). CDR3 size: 12 residues.

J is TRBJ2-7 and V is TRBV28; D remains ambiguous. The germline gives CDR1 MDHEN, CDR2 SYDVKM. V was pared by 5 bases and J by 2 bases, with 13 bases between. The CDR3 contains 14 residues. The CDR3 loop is CASSKVTAPYEQYF. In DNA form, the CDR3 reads TGTGCCAGCAGTAAAGTAACGGCCCCCTACGAGCAGTACTTC. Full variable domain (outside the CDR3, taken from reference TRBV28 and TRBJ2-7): DVKVTQSSRYLVKRTGEKVFLECVQDMDHENMFWYRQDPGLGLRLIYFSYDVKMKEKGDIPEGYSVSREKKERFSLILESASTNQTSMYLCASSKVTAPYEQYFGPGTRLTVT.

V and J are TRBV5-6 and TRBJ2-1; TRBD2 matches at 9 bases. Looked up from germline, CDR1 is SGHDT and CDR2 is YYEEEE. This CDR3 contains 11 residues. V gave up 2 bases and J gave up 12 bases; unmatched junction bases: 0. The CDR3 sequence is CASSLAGGQFF. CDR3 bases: TGTGCCAGCAGCTTAGCGGGGGGGCAGTTCTTC.

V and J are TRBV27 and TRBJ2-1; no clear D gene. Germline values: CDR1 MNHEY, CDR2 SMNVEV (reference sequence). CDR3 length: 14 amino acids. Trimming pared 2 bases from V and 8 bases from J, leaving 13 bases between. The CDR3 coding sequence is TGTGCCAGCAGTTTAGCTTTTGCATCCGATGAGCAGTTCTTC. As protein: CASSLAFASDEQFF.

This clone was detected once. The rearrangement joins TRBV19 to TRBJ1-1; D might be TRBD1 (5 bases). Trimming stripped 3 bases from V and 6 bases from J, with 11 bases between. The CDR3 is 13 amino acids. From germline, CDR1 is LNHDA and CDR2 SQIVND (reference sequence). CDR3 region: CASSIGTASEAFF. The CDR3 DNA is TGTGCCAGTAGTATCGGGACTGCTTCTGAAGCTTTCTTT.

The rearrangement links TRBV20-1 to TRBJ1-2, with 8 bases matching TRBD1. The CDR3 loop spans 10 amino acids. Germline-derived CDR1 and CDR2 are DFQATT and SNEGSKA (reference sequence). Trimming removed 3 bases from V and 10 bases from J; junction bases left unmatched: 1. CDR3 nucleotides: TGCAGTGCTAGGACAGGGGCCTACACCTTC. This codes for CSARTGAYTF.

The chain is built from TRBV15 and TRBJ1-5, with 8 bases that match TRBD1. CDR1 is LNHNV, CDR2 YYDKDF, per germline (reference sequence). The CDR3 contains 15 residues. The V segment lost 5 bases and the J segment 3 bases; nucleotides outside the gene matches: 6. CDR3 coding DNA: TGTGCCACCAGCGGCGACAGGGGCCCCAATCAGCCCCAGCATTTT. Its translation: CATSGDRGPNQPQHF.

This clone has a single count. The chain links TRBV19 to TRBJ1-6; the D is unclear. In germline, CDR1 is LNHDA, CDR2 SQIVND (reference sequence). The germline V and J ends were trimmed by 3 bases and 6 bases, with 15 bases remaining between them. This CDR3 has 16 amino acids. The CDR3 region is CASSIDHTPVNSPLHF. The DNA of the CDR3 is TGTGCCAGTAGTATTGACCATACACCGGTTAATTCACCCCTCCACTTT.